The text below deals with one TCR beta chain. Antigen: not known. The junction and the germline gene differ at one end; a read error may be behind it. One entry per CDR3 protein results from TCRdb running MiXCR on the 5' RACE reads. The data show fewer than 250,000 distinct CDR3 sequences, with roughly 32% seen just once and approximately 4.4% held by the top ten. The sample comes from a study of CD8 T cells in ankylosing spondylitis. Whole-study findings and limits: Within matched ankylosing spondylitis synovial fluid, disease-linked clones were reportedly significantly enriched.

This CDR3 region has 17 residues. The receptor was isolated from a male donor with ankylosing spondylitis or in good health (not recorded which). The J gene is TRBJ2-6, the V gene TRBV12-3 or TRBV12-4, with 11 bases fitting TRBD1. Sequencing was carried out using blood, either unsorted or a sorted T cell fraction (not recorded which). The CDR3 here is CASSLGQGAGGANVLTF. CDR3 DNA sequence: TGTGCCAGCAGCTTAGGACAGGGGGCCGGTGGGGCCAACGTCCTGACTTTC.